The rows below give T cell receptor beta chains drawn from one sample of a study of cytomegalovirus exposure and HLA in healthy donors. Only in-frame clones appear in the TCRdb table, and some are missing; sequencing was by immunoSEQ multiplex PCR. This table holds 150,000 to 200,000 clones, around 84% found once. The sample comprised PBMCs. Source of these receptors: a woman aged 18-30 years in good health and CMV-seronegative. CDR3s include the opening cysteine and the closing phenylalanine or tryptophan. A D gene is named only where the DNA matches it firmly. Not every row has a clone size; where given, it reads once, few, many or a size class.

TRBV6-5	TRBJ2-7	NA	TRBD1	TGTGCCAGCAGTTCGTCCGGGACAGGGGTCGAGCAGTACTTC	CASSSSGTGVEQYF
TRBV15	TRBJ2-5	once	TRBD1	TGTGCCACCAGCAGACTGGGGACAGCCAGTCACTTC	CATSRLGTASHF
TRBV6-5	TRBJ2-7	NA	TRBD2	TGTGCCAGCAGCCAGACTAGCGGGAGGGCCGGAGAGCAGTACTTC	CASSQTSGRAGEQYF
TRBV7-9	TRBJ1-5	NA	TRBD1	TGTGCCAGCAGCTCATGGGACAGGGGGGCAAATCAGCCCCAGCATTTT	CASSSWDRGANQPQHF
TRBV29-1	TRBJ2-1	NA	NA	TGCAGCGGTTACTCCTACAATGAGCAGTTCTTC	CSGYSYNEQFF
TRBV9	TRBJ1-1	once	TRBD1	TGTGCCAGCAGCCCGAGACGGGACAGGGTCTACACTGAAGCTTTCTTT	CASSPRRDRVYTEAFF
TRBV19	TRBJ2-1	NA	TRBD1	TGTGCCAGTAGTATGGGAGACAGGGGCACTCGGGAGCAGTTCTTC	CASSMGDRGTREQFF
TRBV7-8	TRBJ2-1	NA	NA	TGTGCCAGCAGCGCTACAGGGAGCTCCTACAATGAGCAGTTCTTC	CASSATGSSYNEQFF
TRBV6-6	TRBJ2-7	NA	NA	TGTGCCAGCAGCCTCTCGACAGGAACAGTTTACTTC	CASSLSTGTVYF
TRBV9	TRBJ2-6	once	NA	TGTGCCAGCAGCTCGAGACAGGGAGGACACTCTGGGGCCAACGTCCTGACTTTC	CASSSRQGGHSGANVLTF
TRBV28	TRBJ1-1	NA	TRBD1	TGTGCCACCACGGGACAGGACACTGAAGCTTTCTTT	CATTGQDTEAFF
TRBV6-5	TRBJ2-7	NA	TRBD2	TGTGCCAGCAGTTACGGACTAGCGGGACACTACGAGCAGTACTTC	CASSYGLAGHYEQYF
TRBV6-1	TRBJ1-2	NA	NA	TGTGCCAGCAGCCCGCGGATCTATGGCTACACCTTC	CASSPRIYGYTF
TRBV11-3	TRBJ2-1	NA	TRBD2	TGTGCCAGCAGCTCCCCACTAGCGGGGGGGGACAATGAGCAGTTCTTC	CASSSPLAGGDNEQFF
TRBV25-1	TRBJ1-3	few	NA	TGTGCCAGCAGTGAATGGGGGGATCCAAACTCTGGAAACACCATATATTTT	CASSEWGDPNSGNTIYF
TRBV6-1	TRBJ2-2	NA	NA	TGTGCCAGCACCCAGTCCCCAACAACCGGGGAGCTGTTTTTT	CASTQSPTTGELFF
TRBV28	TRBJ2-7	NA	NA	TGTGCCAGCAGTTCTGCCAGGGTGTCCTACGAGCAGTACTTC	CASSSARVSYEQYF
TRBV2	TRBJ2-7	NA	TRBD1	TGTGCCAGCAGTGCTTGGGACAGGACCTACGAGCAGTACTTC	CASSAWDRTYEQYF
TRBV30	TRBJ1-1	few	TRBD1	TGTGCCTGGGACAGGGGTATGAACACTGAAGCTTTCTTT	CAWDRGMNTEAFF
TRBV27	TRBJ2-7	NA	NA	TGTGCCAGCAGTTTAACTCCTACCTACGAGCAGTACTTC	CASSLTPTYEQYF
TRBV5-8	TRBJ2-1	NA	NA	TGTGCCAGCATCCACACAGGGAGCTCCTACAATGAGCAGTTCTTC	CASIHTGSSYNEQFF
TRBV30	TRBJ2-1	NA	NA	TGTGCCTGGAGTGCCCCTCCCGGGGAGCAGTTCTTC	CAWSAPPGEQFF
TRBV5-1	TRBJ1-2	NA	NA	TGCGCCAGCAGCCTCACGGGGGGGTACTCAAACTATGGCTACACCTTC	CASSLTGGYSNYGYTF
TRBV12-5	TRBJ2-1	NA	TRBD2	TGTGCTAGTGGTTCGTATAGCGGGAGTCCCTACAATGAGCAGTTCTTC	CASGSYSGSPYNEQFF
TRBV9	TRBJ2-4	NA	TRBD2	TGTGCCAGCAGCGTAGGTCCCGGGACTAGTATGGCCAAAAACATTCAGTACTTC	CASSVGPGTSMAKNIQYF
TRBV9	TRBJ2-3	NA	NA	TGTGCCAGCAGCGCCGGGACTGCACCCACAGATACGCAGTATTTT	CASSAGTAPTDTQYF
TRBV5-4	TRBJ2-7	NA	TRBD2	TGTGCCAGCAGCCCGGGACTAGTACAGTACGAGCAGTACTTC	CASSPGLVQYEQYF
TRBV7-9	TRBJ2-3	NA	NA	TGTGCCAGCAGCTTAGTCGGAGATACGCAGTATTTT	CASSLVGDTQYF
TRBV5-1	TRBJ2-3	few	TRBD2	TGCGCCAGCAAAACGGAGCGGGACCCCACAGATACGCAGTATTTT	CASKTERDPTDTQYF
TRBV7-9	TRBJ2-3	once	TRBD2	TGTGCCAGCAGCTTACCGTCTGGGCGGGAGGCGCGAGATACGCAGTATTTT	CASSLPSGREARDTQYF
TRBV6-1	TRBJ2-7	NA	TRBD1	TGTGCCAGCAGTGAAGTGGGTAGGGACAGGGGAGACGAGCAGTACTTC	CASSEVGRDRGDEQYF